This TCR beta chain is from a study of T cells in Graves' hyperthyroidism and ophthalmopathy. Study background: Upon initial diagnosis and before any treatment, peripheral blood was collected.

General observations from the study: The majority of expanded thyroid clonotypes above 0.001 also appeared in blood.

J gave up 1 base and V 5 bases, and 14 bases lay outside the gene matches. The CDR3 totals 18 residues. With regard to this clonotype: Its antigen is as yet unknown.

The authors took PBMCs from 10 ml fresh peripheral blood. RNA transcripts yielded amplified TCR beta CDR3 regions. With the HTBI primer set, the TCR CDR3 went through a first round of RT-PCR. One entry per CDR3 protein, called by TCRdb with MiXCR from the multiplex PCR reads. The sample contains hundreds of thousands of distinct CDR3 sequences, approximately 20% of which appear only once. The chain links TRBV12-3 or TRBV12-4 to TRBJ1-5, with 7 bases lining up with TRBD1. Source material: blood. The TCR comes from a middle-aged man with Graves' ophthalmopathy. The CDR3 DNA reads as TGTGCCAGCAGTCCTTCCCCGGGACAGCCCCTAAGCAATCAGCCCCAGCATTTT. Protein sequence: CASSPSPGQPLSNQPQHF.